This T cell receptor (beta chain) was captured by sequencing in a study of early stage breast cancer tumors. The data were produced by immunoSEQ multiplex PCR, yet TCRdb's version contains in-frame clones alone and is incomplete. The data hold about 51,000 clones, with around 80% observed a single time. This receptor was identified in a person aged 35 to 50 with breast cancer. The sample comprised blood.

The CDR3 DNA reads TGTGCCAGCAGTCCTGATAGCGGGAGGGCGGGGGAGCAGTACTTC. Its protein is CASSPDSGRAGEQYF. The chain carries TRBV6-6 and TRBJ2-7, with TRBD2 matching over 11 bases. Trimming at V came to 5 bases and at J to 7 bases, leaving 10 bases not matched to a gene. This CDR3 has 15 residues. Looked up from germline, CDR1 is MNHNY and CDR2 is SVGAGI (reference sequence).